This T cell receptor (beta chain) was observed in a study of T cell responses to AZD1222 COVID-19 vaccine. Broader study findings: The sample set comprised mostly white British donors with more females, and clonal diversity was possibly underestimated. After the peak T cell response, and only then, were repertoires sampled. The study identified only five to seven AZD1222 recipients as seropositive at baseline.

Only in-frame clones appear in the TCRdb table, and some are missing; sequencing was by immunoSEQ multiplex PCR. The sample shows 110,000 or so clones, more than 70% of them seen only once. Of note for this clone: The antigen remains unidentified.

The J segment lost 2 bases and the V segment lost 3 bases, leaving 1 base of the junction unmatched. The CDR3 totals 13 residues. Per the germline V gene, CDR1 is SGDLS and CDR2 is YYNGEE. The source was peripheral blood, collected on day 0 of AZD1222 vaccination. The V call is TRBV9, the J call TRBJ1-2; the match to TRBD1 covers 7 bases. The sequence was collected from an adult in good health. The CDR3 DNA follows: TGTGCCAGCAGCGCACAGGGGAACTATGGCTACACCTTC. Translating gives CASSAQGNYGYTF.